A selection of T cell receptor beta chains follows, all from one sample in a study of blood T cell repertoires in COVID-19. Clones were sequenced by immunoSEQ multiplex PCR, and TCRdb holds only the in-frame ones, with some missing. The data contain about 200,000 clones, 88% of them singletons. The sample consisted of peripheral blood. The receptors here all came from a man aged 35 to 55 with active or convalescent COVID-19. Both conserved end residues are part of each CDR3. D genes are given only for firm matches. The size field is filled for only some rows; it gives once, few, many or a size class.

. | . | TRBJ2-3 | TRBV6-4 | TGTGCCAGCAGTGACTCCTGGCAGGGGACCGATACGCAGTATTTT | CASSDSWQGTDTQYF
. | . | TRBJ2-2 | TRBV3-1/TRBV3-2 | TGTGCCAGCAGCCCTAGGGGGATGCGCACCGGGGAGCTGTTTTTT | CASSPRGMRTGELFF
. | TRBD2 | TRBJ2-1 | TRBV13 | TGTGCCAGCAGCCGCGCGGGACTAGCGGGAGTCAATGAGCAGTTCTTC | CASSRAGLAGVNEQFF
. | . | TRBJ1-6 | TRBV4-1 | TGCGCCAGCAGCCAAGAAGACAGTAGCTCCTATAATTCACCCCTCCACTTT | CASSQEDSSSYNSPLHF
. | . | TRBJ2-1 | TRBV2 | TGTGCCGTAAAGAAGCCAGGGGCGGGCCGGGGCTATGAGCAGTTCTTC | CAVKKPGAGRGYEQFF
. | . | TRBJ2-5 | TRBV7-6 | TGTGCCAGCAGCCGAGTTGCGGAAGAGACCCAGTACTTC | CASSRVAEETQYF
once | . | TRBJ1-5 | TRBV28 | TGTGCCAGCAGTTTGGGAGGTCTGGGCAATCAGCCCCAGCATTTT | CASSLGGLGNQPQHF
few | . | TRBJ1-5 | TRBV3-1/TRBV3-2 | TGTGCCAGCAGCCAAGGAGGCAATCAGCCCCAGCATTTT | CASSQGGNQPQHF
. | . | TRBJ2-3 | TRBV14 | TGTGCCAGCAGCCAAGATCACGCGGGCCCTGGCACAGATACGCAGTATTTT | CASSQDHAGPGTDTQYF
. | . | TRBJ2-5 | TRBV30 | TGTGCCTGGAGTGTAGGCAGGGGATCAGAGACCCAGTACTTC | CAWSVGRGSETQYF
. | . | TRBJ2-7 | TRBV2 | TGTGCCAGCAGTGAAAGGAGACTCTACGAGCAGTACTTC | CASSERRLYEQYF
few | . | TRBJ2-1 | TRBV3-1/TRBV3-2 | TGTGCCAGCAGCCAAGATATAGGTAGCGCCAATTACAATGAGCAGTTCTTC | CASSQDIGSANYNEQFF